This passage covers 29 T cell receptor beta chains from one sample sequenced in a study of blood T cell repertoires in COVID-19. The data were produced by immunoSEQ multiplex PCR, yet TCRdb's version contains in-frame clones alone and is incomplete. The sample holds more than 350,000 clones, around 89% seen once. Sample: peripheral blood. These receptors were collected from a woman in her 30s with COVID-19, enrolled during active disease.

About this clone: Additional DNA sequences in this sample encode the identical CDR3. This rearrangement joins TRBV12-3 or TRBV12-4 to TRBJ2-3; weak D call: TRBD1 (6 bases). This CDR3 has 13 amino acids. V gave up 3 bases and J gave up 3 bases, with 7 bases separating them. CDR3 nucleotide sequence: TGTGCCAGCAGTTTCAGGGGTACAGATACGCAGTATTTT. This translates into CASSFRGTDTQYF.

The chain recombines TRBV13 with TRBJ2-1; 7 bases are shared with TRBD1. Germline CDR1 PRHDT, CDR2 FYEKMQ (reference sequence). J gave up 0 bases and V 4 bases, and 6 bases lay outside the gene matches. There are 16 residues in the CDR3. CDR3 in DNA: TGTGCCAGCAGCTCAGGGACAGCTTACTCCTACAATGAGCAGTTCTTC. Translated, it gives CASSSGTAYSYNEQFF.

The chain combines TRBV5-4 with TRBJ2-1, with 9 bases identical to TRBD1. Looked up from germline, CDR1 is SGHNT and CDR2 is YYREEE (reference sequence). V gave up 3 bases and J gave up 14 bases; unmatched junction bases: 12. The CDR3 runs 14 residues. The CDR3 DNA reads as TGTGCCAGCAGCTGGGACAGGGATATCGGCATTGAGTTCTTC. Translated, it gives CASSWDRDIGIEFF.

The V gene is TRBV7-9, the J gene TRBJ1-2, with 7 bases fitting TRBD1. Germline CDR1 is SEHNR and CDR2 is FQNEAQ (reference sequence). J gave up 6 bases and V 5 bases, and 6 bases lay outside the gene matches. There are 13 residues in the CDR3. Written as DNA, the CDR3 is TGTGCCAGCAGCCTCCACAGGGGCGATGGCTACACCTTC. Encoded protein: CASSLHRGDGYTF.

V gene TRBV2 combines with J gene TRBJ2-5; tentative D call: TRBD2 (5 bases). Trimming took 4 bases from V and 5 from J, leaving 23 bases between them. CDR3 length equals 17 residues. Per germline, CDR1 SNHLY and CDR2 FYNNEI. The CDR3 nucleotides are TGTGCCAGCAGTGTGGTTGTGGGAGACTCTAGGAGGGAGACCCAGTACTTC. It specifies CASSVVVGDSRRETQYF.

The rearrangement uses TRBV18 and TRBJ2-1, with TRBD1 as a possible D gene (6 bases). V was clipped by 3 bases and J by 5 bases, with 14 bases between them. The CDR3 is 15 amino acids. Germline lookup yields CDR1 KGHSH and CDR2 LQKENI. The CDR3 nucleotides read TGTGCCAGCTCACCGCAAGGGACAAATAACAATGAGCAGTTCTTC. It encodes CASSPQGTNNNEQFF.

This rearrangement joins TRBV28 to TRBJ1-4; the D gene is possibly TRBD1 (5 bases). Germline CDR1 MDHEN, CDR2 SYDVKM. This CDR3 spans 16 amino acids. Deletions cut 8 bases from V and 4 bases from J, with 20 bases between. This CDR3 reads CASGRLLTGGNEKLFF. CDR3 in DNA: TGTGCCAGCGGCCGACTCCTGACCGGGGGTAATGAAAAACTGTTTTTT.

The rearrangement links TRBV27 to TRBJ1-1; D remains ambiguous. Trimming shortened V by 3 bases and J by 3 bases, and 11 bases separated the two germline ends. This CDR3 has 14 amino acids. In germline, CDR1 is MNHEY, CDR2 SMNVEV (reference sequence). CDR3 nucleotide sequence: TGTGCCAGCAGTTTGTCAGGTCCTTACACTGAAGCTTTCTTT. The encoded protein is CASSLSGPYTEAFF.

On this clone: Other nucleotide sequences from this sample produce the same CDR3. The V gene is TRBV7-2, the J gene TRBJ2-5, with 11 nucleotides matching TRBD2. Looked up from germline, CDR1 is SGHTA and CDR2 is FQGNSA. The CDR3 extends over 16 amino acids. Trimming took 1 base from V and 5 from J; bases not matched to a gene: 6. The CDR3 nucleotides are TGTGCCAGCAGCTTAGGGCTAGCGGGGGGCAGGGAGACCCAGTACTTC. Its protein is CASSLGLAGGRETQYF.

The chain joins TRBV5-6 to TRBJ1-1; D not certain. This CDR3 region has 15 residues. V was pared by 2 bases and J by 4 bases, with 15 bases between. CDR1 SGHDT and CDR2 YYEEEE come from the germline V gene. The CDR3 DNA reads TGTGCCAGCAGCTTAAGAGGGTCGATGGGCACTGAAGCTTTCTTT. Its protein product is CASSLRGSMGTEAFF.

CDR3 in amino acids: CASSNTRVRTGELFF. The CDR3 nucleotides are TGTGCCAGCAGCAACACCAGGGTACGCACCGGGGAGCTGTTTTTT. J is TRBJ2-2 and V is TRBV21-1; TRBD1 is the table's D call, not checked against the DNA. TRBV21-1 is a listed pseudogene. This CDR3 is built from 15 residues.

V is TRBV4-1 and J is TRBJ1-2; 9 positions agree with TRBD1. This CDR3 has 17 amino acids. Unmatched junction bases numbered 9, after V lost 0 bases and J lost 4 bases. Germline lookup yields CDR1 MGHRA and CDR2 YSYEKL. This CDR3 reads CASSQDFRDRVGYGYTF. CDR3 coding DNA: TGCGCCAGCAGCCAAGATTTCCGGGACAGGGTGGGCTATGGCTACACCTTC.

The J gene is TRBJ2-3, the V gene TRBV13, with no clear D. This CDR3 comprises 12 residues. Trimming took 5 bases from V and 4 from J, leaving 7 bases between them. From germline, CDR1 is PRHDT and CDR2 FYEKMQ (reference sequence). The CDR3 sequence is CASSATPDTQYF. DNA for the CDR3: TGTGCCAGCAGCGCCACTCCAGATACGCAGTATTTT. The full variable domain, in which reference TRBV13 and TRBJ2-3 provide the parts outside the CDR3, is AAGVIQSPRHLIKEKRETATLKCYPIPRHDTVYWYQQGPGQDPQFLISFYEKMQSDKGSIPDRFSAQQFSDYHSELNMSSLELGDSALYFCASSATPDTQYFGPGTRLTVL.

The gene calls are TRBV4-3 and TRBJ1-1; 10 nucleotides agree with TRBD1. Germline CDR1 LGHNA, CDR2 YSLEER. This CDR3 region has 16 residues. Unmatched junction bases numbered 12, after V lost 1 base and J lost 10 bases. In DNA form, the CDR3 reads TGCGCCAGCAGCCAAGGCCCCGGACAGGGGGGTTTACGAGCTTTCTTT. Its translation: CASSQGPGQGGLRAFF.

The chain employs TRBV2 and TRBJ2-1; possibly TRBD2 for D (7 bases). Looked up from germline, CDR1 is SNHLY and CDR2 is FYNNEI. The CDR3 spans 13 residues. Trimming pared 8 bases from V and 7 bases from J, leaving 15 bases between. The CDR3 nucleotides read TGTGCCAGCTTCCGGGGGGCCGGGAATGAGCAGTTCTTC. As protein: CASFRGAGNEQFF.

V is TRBV21-1 and J is TRBJ2-5; whether TRBD1, the table's D call, matches the DNA was not checked. TRBV21-1 is classified as a pseudogene. CDR3 size: 15 residues. Written as DNA, the CDR3 is TGTGCCAGCAGCCCCGGCAGGGAAGGCAAAGAGACCCAGTACTTC. As protein: CASSPGREGKETQYF.

This chain connects TRBV23-1 to TRBJ1-2; the D is unclear. TRBV23-1 counts as an open reading frame of uncertain function. The CDR3 has 14 residues. V was trimmed by 3 bases and J by 3 bases, leaving 11 bases between them. CDR3 sequence: CASSHLNSYYGYTF. The CDR3 region has the DNA TGCGCCAGCAGTCACCTTAACAGTTACTATGGCTACACCTTC.

The chain links TRBV21-1 to TRBJ2-7; the table assigns TRBD2, which was not confirmed against the DNA. TRBV21-1 is a listed pseudogene. The CDR3 contains 17 residues. CDR3 in amino acids: CASSNVEAGEGVYEQYV. CDR3 nucleotides: TGTGCCAGCAGCAACGTTGAAGCGGGAGAAGGGGTCTACGAGCAGTACGTC.

The chain recombines TRBV4-3 with TRBJ2-3, with 8 positions matching TRBD2. CDR1 and CDR2 from the germline V gene are LGHNA and YSLEER. CDR3 length: 15 amino acids. Germline trimming cut 0 bases from V and 6 bases from J; bases unmatched to any gene: 5. CDR3 residues: CASSQDGTRRDTQYF. CDR3 DNA sequence: TGCGCCAGCAGCCAAGATGGGACTAGGAGGGATACGCAGTATTTT.

The chain uses TRBV6-5 and TRBJ1-1; the match to TRBD1 covers 7 bases. This CDR3 spans 13 amino acids. With 10 bases clipped from V and 1 base from J, the junction kept 6 bases outside the gene matches. CDR1 is MNHEY, CDR2 SVGAGI, per germline. This CDR3 reads CAIYDRANTEAFF. The CDR3 DNA reads TGTGCCATCTACGACAGGGCGAACACTGAAGCTTTCTTT.

The table lists this clone with a few counts. The chain links TRBV29-1 to TRBJ2-2; D gene unclear. V was trimmed by 3 bases and J by 0 bases, leaving 5 bases between them. The CDR3 is 13 residues long. Germline CDR1 reads SQVTM; CDR2 reads ANQGSEA. In nucleotides, the CDR3 is TGCAGCGTTGACACAGCGAACACCGGGGAGCTGTTTTTT. It specifies CSVDTANTGELFF.

This clone was seen only once. The chain combines TRBV24-1 with TRBJ1-3; no firm D call. The V end lost 3 bases, the J end lost 2 bases, and 10 bases lay between the germline ends. CDR3 length equals 15 residues. From germline, CDR1 is KGHDR and CDR2 SFDVKD. This chain's CDR3 is CATSDPRGAGNTIYF. DNA for the CDR3: TGTGCCACCAGTGATCCCCGCGGGGCTGGAAACACCATATATTTT.

This clone was recorded a few times. The chain combines TRBV5-5 with TRBJ2-7; TRBD2 might be the D (6 bases). The germline V gene has CDR1 SGHKS and CDR2 YYEKEE (reference sequence). There are 14 residues in the CDR3. Between the trimmed V and J ends, which lost 4 bases and 1 base, there was a span of 12 bases. The CDR3: CASSGGPVSYEQYV. CDR3 sequence (DNA): TGTGCCAGCAGCGGAGGGCCAGTGTCCTACGAGCAGTACGTC.

This CDR3 reads CASSFRQGVLGEAFF. Written as DNA, the CDR3 is TGTGCCAGCAGCTTTAGACAGGGGGTTCTTGGTGAAGCTTTCTTT. The chain couples TRBV7-9 to TRBJ1-1, with 9 nucleotides matching TRBD1. The V gene's germline CDR1 is SEHNR and CDR2 FQNEAQ (reference sequence). The CDR3 is 15 residues long. V trimming: 3 bases; J trimming: 7 bases; junction bases outside the gene matches: 9.

The rearrangement links TRBV6-5 to TRBJ2-2; 7 bases agree with TRBD1. CDR3 size: 15 residues. J gave up 3 bases and V 7 bases, and 8 bases lay outside the gene matches. Germline V gives CDR1 MNHEY, CDR2 SVGAGI. CDR3 coding DNA: TGTGCCAGCACCGAGTGGCAGGGGGACACCGGGGAGCTGTTTTTT. It is translated as CASTEWQGDTGELFF.

V is TRBV29-1 and J is TRBJ1-1; tentative D call: TRBD1 (5 bases). Germline V gene data show CDR1 as SQVTM and CDR2 as ANQGSEA. Deletions cut 7 bases from V and 1 base from J, with 13 bases between. This CDR3 is 13 amino acids long. CDR3 nucleotide sequence: TGCAGCGGTCGGGTGGGGGGGAACACTGAAGCTTTCTTT. It yields the protein CSGRVGGNTEAFF.

The rearrangement uses TRBV30 and TRBJ1-2; 7 bases are shared with TRBD1. This CDR3 has 16 amino acids. With V trimmed by 2 bases and J by 5 bases, 14 bases remained unmatched. Germline V gives CDR1 GTSNPN, CDR2 SVGIG (reference sequence). The CDR3 DNA reads as TGTGCCTGGAGTCCCACTGGGACAGCCGAGAGATATGGCTACACCTTC. This sequence encodes CAWSPTGTAERYGYTF.

The J gene is TRBJ2-5, the V gene TRBV13; possibly TRBD2 for D (6 bases). Trimming stripped 7 bases from V and 0 bases from J, with 12 bases between. The CDR3 loop spans 14 amino acids. Germline values: CDR1 PRHDT, CDR2 FYEKMQ (reference sequence). This chain's CDR3 is CASTPSGYQETQYF. The CDR3 bases are TGTGCCAGCACCCCAAGCGGGTACCAAGAGACCCAGTACTTC.

V usage is TRBV24-1 and J usage is TRBJ2-1; 9 bases agree with TRBD2. V lost 4 bases and J lost 7; bases outside the gene matches: 10. CDR1 KGHDR and CDR2 SFDVKD come from the germline V gene. The CDR3 extends over 16 amino acids. In DNA, the CDR3 is TGTGCCACCAGTGACCGCGTGGCGGGGGGGCCAAATGAGCAGTTCTTC. It translates to CATSDRVAGGPNEQFF.